One T cell receptor beta chain is described in this entry. The target antigen is unknown. One entry per CDR3 protein results from TCRdb running MiXCR on the reads. The data contain 180,000 or so distinct CDR3 sequences, 15% to 20% of them singletons. These data belong to a study of T cell repertoires in cytomegalovirus infection. Overall study context: Public TCR beta signature analysis indicated the presence of both CMV infection and matching HLA type.

From germline, CDR1 is MDHEN and CDR2 SYDVKM. There are 17 residues in the CDR3. With 3 bases removed from V and 3 bases from J, the gap between germline ends came to 20 bases. Regarding the study as a whole: The study found HLA-C-restricted CMV-specific TCR beta clonotypes dominating the ex vivo response.

The source material was CD8+ T cells from PBMCs. This clonotype was sampled from a human donor in good health (CMV status not recorded). Some clones in this sample may be carry-over from other donors' samples. V is TRBV28 and J is TRBJ2-5; D not resolved. The CDR3 sequence: CASSFLPPRTREETQYF. The CDR3 DNA reads as TGTGCCAGCAGTTTTTTACCGCCTCGAACAAGAGAAGAGACCCAGTACTTC.